The 20 T cell receptor beta chains below were found in one sample sequenced in a study of T-cell reconstitution after alpha-beta-depleted transplantation in children. Preparation of the TCRbeta library was carried out with unique molecular identifiers. Each CDR3 protein is one row after TCRdb ran MiXCR on the PCR reads. The sample has 550,000 to 600,000 distinct CDR3 sequences, 23% seen once. This material consisted of PBMCs, mostly from graft donor cells, taken 360 days after TCRalphabeta/CD19-depleted stem cell transplant. These receptors were obtained from a boy under two years old who had a stem cell transplant for acute myeloid leukemia, so the T cells may come from the graft donor.

This clonotype was counted at least ten times. The chain is built from TRBV7-9 and TRBJ2-5; possibly TRBD1 for D (5 bases). Trimming shortened V by 6 bases and J by 1 base, and 9 bases separated the two germline ends. Germline lookup yields CDR1 SEHNR and CDR2 FQNEAQ (reference sequence). The CDR3 totals 13 residues. The chain's CDR3 is CASSLGLQETQYF. The CDR3 DNA sequence: TGTGCCAGCAGTTTGGGGCTCCAAGAGACCCAGTACTTC. Combining the CDR3 with reference TRBV7-9 and TRBJ2-5 gives the whole variable domain DTGVSQNPRHKITKRGQNVTFRCDPISEHNRLYWYRQTLGQGPEFLTYFQNEAQLEKSRLLSDRFSAERPKGSFSTLEIQRTEQGDSAMYLCASSLGLQETQYFGPGTRLLVL.

The V and J genes are TRBV6-2 or TRBV6-3 and TRBJ2-1; D is uncertain. CDR1 MNHEY and CDR2 SVGEGT come from the germline V gene. This CDR3 comprises 15 residues. The germline V and J ends were trimmed by 2 bases and 6 bases, with 14 bases remaining between them. CDR3 loop: CASSYLGGNVNEQFF. CDR3 nucleotide sequence: TGTGCCAGCAGTTACCTAGGTGGCAACGTCAATGAGCAGTTCTTC.

This clonotype was seen ten or more times. The chain employs TRBV20-1 and TRBJ2-7; D possibly corresponds to TRBD2 (5 bases). V lost 6 bases and J lost 1, with 10 bases in between. The CDR3 sequence is 12 residues long. The germline gives CDR1 DFQATT, CDR2 SNEGSKA (reference sequence). Here the CDR3 reads CSARTDSYEQYF. CDR3 coding DNA: TGCAGTGCCAGGACTGATTCCTACGAGCAGTACTTC.

This clonotype was recorded a few times. This chain joins TRBV20-1 and TRBJ2-5; 10 nucleotides line up with TRBD2. This CDR3 has 14 residues. Germline CDR1 and CDR2: DFQATT and SNEGSKA (reference sequence). The trim removed 6 bases at V and 2 bases at J, leaving 6 bases unmatched. CDR3 nucleotide sequence: TGCAGTGCAACCCGGACTAGCGGACAAGAGACCCAGTACTTC. As protein: CSATRTSGQETQYF.

This clonotype was picked up many times. The chain carries TRBV5-1 and TRBJ2-1, with 8 positions matching TRBD1. Germline values: CDR1 SGHRS, CDR2 YFSETQ. This CDR3 contains 14 residues. V lost 1 base to trimming and J lost 9 bases; unmatched junction nucleotides: 6. CDR3 residues: CASSLSPGGREQFF. DNA of the CDR3: TGCGCCAGCAGCTTGTCTCCAGGGGGCCGTGAGCAGTTCTTC. Variable domain in full (rest from reference TRBV5-1 and TRBJ2-1): KAGVTQTPRYLIKTRGQQVTLSCSPISGHRSVSWYQQTPGQGLQFLFEYFSETQRNKGNFPGRFSGRQFSNSRSEMNVSTLELGDSALYLCASSLSPGGREQFFGPGTRLTVL.

The V gene is TRBV12-3 or TRBV12-4, the J gene TRBJ2-3; no clear D. This CDR3 has 17 residues. Trimming took off 2 bases at V and 2 bases at J, with 17 bases between the two ends. The CDR3 reads CASSLSPVGRPTDTQYF. CDR3 sequence (DNA): TGTGCCAGCAGTTTATCTCCAGTGGGCCGGCCCACAGATACGCAGTATTTT.

The gene calls are TRBV6-1 and TRBJ1-3; no reliable D call. The germline V and J ends were trimmed by 7 bases and 2 bases, with 6 bases remaining between them. The CDR3 is 12 residues long. Germline values: CDR1 MNHNS, CDR2 SASEGT. CDR3 residues: CASTTTGNTIYF. The DNA of the CDR3 is TGTGCCAGCACGACGACTGGAAACACCATATATTTT.

This chain joins TRBV20-1 and TRBJ1-1; D perhaps matches TRBD1 (5 bases). The V and J ends lost 3 bases and 1 base respectively, with 12 bases between them. From germline, CDR1 is DFQATT and CDR2 SNEGSKA (reference sequence). The CDR3 is made up of 14 amino acids. CDR3 nucleotide sequence: TGCAGTGCTAGCCCTACAGGATGGAACACTGAAGCTTTCTTT. Its protein product is CSASPTGWNTEAFF.

The chain employs TRBV19 and TRBJ2-5; 14 bases match TRBD2. The V gene's germline CDR1 is LNHDA and CDR2 SQIVND (reference sequence). V lost 3 bases, J lost 6 bases, and 9 bases stayed unmatched. The CDR3 runs to 17 residues. CDR3 sequence: CASSMGGLAGDRKTQYF. Written as DNA, the CDR3 is TGTGCCAGTAGTATGGGGGGACTAGCGGGGGACCGGAAGACCCAGTACTTC.

In this sample, this clonotype turned up a few times. V is TRBV9 and J is TRBJ2-5, with D perhaps being TRBD1 or TRBD2 (5 bases each). V lost 0 bases to trimming and J lost 5 bases, with 11 bases between them. Germline lookup yields CDR1 SGDLS and CDR2 YYNGEE. This CDR3 is 14 amino acids long. The CDR3 DNA follows: TGTGCCAGCAGCGTAGGCTCGGGGCGGGAGACCCAGTACTTC. Protein sequence: CASSVGSGRETQYF.

This clonotype has a handful of counts. This sequence joins TRBV20-1 and TRBJ2-7; 15 bases are a match to TRBD2. V was clipped by 7 bases and J by 3 bases; unmatched bases: 7. This CDR3 is 15 amino acids long. Germline CDR1 is DFQATT and CDR2 is SNEGSKA (reference sequence). The CDR3 region has the DNA TGCAGTGTCAGAGGGACTAGCGGGGGGTACTACGAGCAGTACGTC. Its translation is CSVRGTSGGYYEQYV.

This chain links TRBV12-3 or TRBV12-4 with TRBJ2-7; 7 bases match TRBD1. CDR3 size: 14 residues. V trimming: 7 bases; J trimming: 2 bases; junction bases outside the gene matches: 8. CDR3 DNA sequence: TGTGCCAGCACCGCTGACAGGGAAACCTACGAGCAGTACTTC. It is translated as CASTADRETYEQYF.

This clonotype was recorded many times. V is TRBV28 and J is TRBJ2-5; perhaps TRBD1 as D (6 bases). This CDR3 has 14 amino acids. Germline V lookup: CDR1 MDHEN, CDR2 SYDVKM. V was clipped by 6 bases and J by 2 bases, with 13 bases between them. The CDR3 sequence is CASSSGQLQETQYF. The DNA of the CDR3 is TGTGCCAGCAGCTCCGGACAGTTACAAGAGACCCAGTACTTC.

The CDR3 spells CSALNRVGDSNQPQHF. The CDR3 DNA follows: TGCAGTGCTTTAAACAGGGTCGGGGATAGCAATCAGCCCCAGCATTTT. This sequence joins TRBV20-1 and TRBJ1-5, with D possibly TRBD1 on 6 matching bases. From germline, CDR1 is DFQATT and CDR2 SNEGSKA (reference sequence). Trimming took off 5 bases at V and 0 bases at J, with 17 bases between the two ends. This CDR3 contains 16 residues.

There are a few counts of this clonotype. The V gene is TRBV3-1, the J gene TRBJ2-5, with 9 bases lining up with TRBD1. The CDR3 totals 17 residues. The germline gives CDR1 LGHDT, CDR2 YNNKEL (reference sequence). V lost 4 bases, J lost 2 bases, and 11 bases stayed unmatched. This CDR3 is CASSRLYGTGRQETQYF. The DNA of the CDR3 is TGTGCCAGCAGCCGACTTTATGGGACAGGGAGACAAGAGACCCAGTACTTC.

In its sample, this clonotype was seen many times. The chain employs TRBV7-2 and TRBJ2-2, with D perhaps given as TRBD1 or TRBD2 (5 bases each). Deletions cut 7 bases from V and 0 bases from J, with 30 bases between. The germline V gene has CDR1 SGHTA and CDR2 FQGNSA. The CDR3 extends over 21 amino acids. CDR3 bases: TGTGCCAGCATCCACCTGGCCTTTTACACGGGACCCAATACGAACACCGGGGAGCTGTTTTTT. This translates into CASIHLAFYTGPNTNTGELFF.

This clonotype showed up just a few times. V is TRBV7-6 and J is TRBJ2-7, with 10 bases that match TRBD1. Germline V gene lookup returns CDR1 SGHVS and CDR2 FNYEAQ. This CDR3 has 17 amino acids. Germline trimming cut 5 bases from V and 2 bases from J; bases unmatched to any gene: 12. The CDR3 coding sequence is TGTGCCAGCAGCCCCCACCCCGGGACAGGGGTCCCCTACGAGCAGTACTTC. Translated, it gives CASSPHPGTGVPYEQYF.

This rearrangement joins TRBV18 to TRBJ2-1, with 8 bases lining up with TRBD1. Germline-derived CDR1 and CDR2 are KGHSH and LQKENI. This CDR3 is built from 15 residues. The V gene end was trimmed by 3 bases and the J gene end by 8 bases; junction bases not matched to a gene: 9. CDR3 coding DNA: TGTGCCAGCTCACCGGACAGGGTTGGTTCTGATGAGCAGTTCTTC. Its protein product is CASSPDRVGSDEQFF. The full variable domain, in which reference TRBV18 and TRBJ2-1 provide the parts outside the CDR3, is NAGVMQNPRHLVRRRGQEARLRCSPMKGHSHVYWYRQLPEEGLKFMVYLQKENIIDESGMPKERFSAEFPKEGPSILRIQQVVRGDSAAYFCASSPDRVGSDEQFFGPGTRLTVL.

This clonotype was detected a few times. The chain has TRBV20-1 and TRBJ2-4; perhaps D is TRBD1 or TRBD2 (6 bases each). The CDR3 runs 17 residues. Looked up from germline, CDR1 is DFQATT and CDR2 is SNEGSKA (reference sequence). The V and J ends lost 0 bases and 2 bases respectively, with 17 bases between them. CDR3 nucleotides: TGCAGTGCTAGAGAGGGGGGCGCGGGTGTATCCAAAAACATTCAGTACTTC. This sequence encodes CSAREGGAGVSKNIQYF.

The chain has TRBV7-9 and TRBJ1-4; maybe TRBD1 (5 bases). The CDR3 is 15 residues long. Germline lookup yields CDR1 SEHNR and CDR2 FQNEAQ (reference sequence). Deletions cut 5 bases from V and 3 bases from J, with 13 bases between. CDR3 sequence (DNA): TGTGCCAGCAGCCCAAGGAAAGGGGCTAATGAAAAACTGTTTTTT. Its translation is CASSPRKGANEKLFF.